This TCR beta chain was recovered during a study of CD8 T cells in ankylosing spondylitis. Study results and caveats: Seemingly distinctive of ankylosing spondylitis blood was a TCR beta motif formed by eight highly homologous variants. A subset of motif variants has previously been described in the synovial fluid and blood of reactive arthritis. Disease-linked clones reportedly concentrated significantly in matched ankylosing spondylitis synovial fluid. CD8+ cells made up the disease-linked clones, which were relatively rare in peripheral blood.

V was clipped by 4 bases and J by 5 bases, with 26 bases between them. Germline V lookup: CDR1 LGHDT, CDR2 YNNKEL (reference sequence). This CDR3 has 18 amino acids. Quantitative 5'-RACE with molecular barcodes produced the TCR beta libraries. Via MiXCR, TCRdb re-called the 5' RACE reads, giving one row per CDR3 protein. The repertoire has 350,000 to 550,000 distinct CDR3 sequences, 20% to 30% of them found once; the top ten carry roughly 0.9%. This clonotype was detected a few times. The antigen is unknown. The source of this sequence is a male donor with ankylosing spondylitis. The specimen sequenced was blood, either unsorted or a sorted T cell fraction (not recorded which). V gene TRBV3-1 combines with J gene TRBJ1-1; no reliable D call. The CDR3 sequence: CASSPDLRGPRGDTEAFF. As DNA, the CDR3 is TGTGCCAGCAGCCCCGATTTAAGAGGCCCCCGGGGAGATACTGAAGCTTTCTTT. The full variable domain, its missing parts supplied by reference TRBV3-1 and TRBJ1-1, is DTAVSQTPKYLVTQMGNDKSIKCEQNLGHDTMYWYKQDSKKFLKIMFSYNNKELIINETVPNRFSPKSPDKAHLNLHINSLELGDSAVYFCASSPDLRGPRGDTEAFFGQGTRLTVV.